Shown below are 9 T cell receptor beta chains from a single sample sequenced in a study of CD8+CD57+ T cells in acquired aplastic anemia. TCR beta VDJ combinations and CDR3 sequences were profiled from genomic DNA. From the reads, TCRdb called clonotypes with MiXCR, one entry per CDR3 protein. The sample has about 200,000 distinct CDR3 sequences; 30% to 40% are singletons. Sequencing was carried out using sorted CD4+, CD8+, or CD8+CD57+ T cells (not recorded which) from PBMCs. The receptors here all came from a human donor in good health, serving as a control.

As regards this clonotype: A much more abundant neighbour one base away suggests this may be a read error. The chain has TRBV9 and TRBJ1-1; 8 bases match TRBD1. The CDR3 covers 16 residues. V lost 2 bases and J lost 0; bases outside the gene matches: 6. CDR1 and CDR2 from the germline V gene are SGDLS and YYNGEE. CDR3 residues: CASSVGPGQVNTEAFF. CDR3 nucleotides: TGTGCCAGCAGCGTCGGTCCGGGACAGGTGAACACTGAAGCTTTCTTT.

The gene calls are TRBV24-1 and TRBJ1-5, with D hard to call. The germline V gene has CDR1 KGHDR and CDR2 SFDVKD. V lost 5 bases to trimming and J lost 0 bases, with 10 bases between them. The length of the CDR3 is 15 residues. The CDR3: CATSAGALSNQPQHF. CDR3 DNA sequence: TGTGCCACCAGTGCAGGTGCCCTTAGCAATCAGCCCCAGCATTTT.

This clonotype was recorded at least ten times. The chain carries TRBV5-1 and TRBJ2-7; 7 bases agree with TRBD2. Germline-derived CDR1 and CDR2 are SGHRS and YFSETQ. The length of the CDR3 is 15 residues. J was trimmed by 6 bases and V by 0 bases; bases with no gene match: 9. The CDR3 bases are TGCGCCAGCAGCTTGGATCCGGGAGGTATTTCCGAGCAGTACTTC. It specifies CASSLDPGGISEQYF.

This clonotype was seen more than once but under ten times. The chain links TRBV7-7 to TRBJ2-7; 9 positions match TRBD1. CDR3 length equals 13 residues. The J segment lost 3 bases and the V segment lost 5 bases, leaving 2 bases of the junction unmatched. The germline CDR1 and CDR2 sequences are SSHAT and FNYEAQ (reference sequence). The CDR3 here is CASSVTGGYEQYF. CDR3 bases: TGTGCCAGCAGCGTGACAGGGGGCTACGAGCAGTACTTC.

This clonotype turned up a few times. The V gene is TRBV6-1, the J gene TRBJ2-7, with 10 bases lining up with TRBD1. Losses at the gene ends were 6 bases for V and 1 base for J; bases not matched to a gene: 3. The CDR3 is made up of 14 amino acids. The germline gives CDR1 MNHNS, CDR2 SASEGT. Written as DNA, the CDR3 is TGTGCCAGCAGGGGGACAGGGGAATCCTACGAGCAGTACTTC. It codes for CASRGTGESYEQYF.

In its sample, this clonotype was seen many times. The chain couples TRBV20-1 to TRBJ1-2; a possible D gene is TRBD1 (6 bases). The germline CDR1 and CDR2 sequences are DFQATT and SNEGSKA (reference sequence). Deletions cut 0 bases from V and 2 bases from J, with 10 bases between. This CDR3 contains 14 residues. The CDR3 here is CSARELQGNYGYTF. The CDR3 nucleotides are TGCAGTGCTAGAGAGTTACAGGGCAACTATGGCTACACCTTC.

This chain links TRBV9 with TRBJ2-2, with 13 bases lining up with TRBD2. CDR1 and CDR2 (germline): SGDLS, YYNGEE. The CDR3 is 15 residues long. Unmatched junction bases numbered 3, after V lost 5 bases and J lost 5 bases. CDR3 residues: CASSGTSGITGELFF. CDR3 in DNA: TGTGCCAGCAGTGGGACTAGCGGGATTACCGGGGAGCTGTTTTTT. The whole variable domain, remainder taken from reference TRBV9 and TRBJ2-2, is DSGVTQTPKHLITATGQRVTLRCSPRSGDLSVYWYQQSLDQGLQFLIQYYNGEERAKGNILERFSAQQFPDLHSELNLSSLELGDSALYFCASSGTSGITGELFFGEGSRLTVL.

This clonotype has just one count. This could be a read error, since a much larger clone is one nucleotide away. This chain links TRBV4-2 with TRBJ1-1, with D tentatively TRBD1 (5 bases). Between the trimmed V and J ends, which lost 1 base and 6 bases, there was a span of 12 bases. This CDR3 has 14 residues. Germline V gene sequence: CDR1 LGHNA, CDR2 YNFKEQ. CDR3 loop: CASSQVMRDAEAFF. CDR3 sequence (DNA): TGTGCCAGCAGCCAAGTTATGAGGGACGCTGAAGCTTTCTTT.

This clonotype showed up just once. A read error is possible here, since a much larger clone lies one base away. This chain connects TRBV12-3 or TRBV12-4 to TRBJ2-1; D might be TRBD2 (5 bases). The CDR3 consists of 12 residues. CDR3: CASGLTYNGQFF. DNA of the CDR3: TGTGCCAGCGGACTCACGTACAATGGGCAGTTCTTC.